These 6 T cell receptor beta chains came from one sample sequenced in a study of T cells after yellow fever vaccination. Using its own MiXCR run on the 5' RACE reads, TCRdb lists one record per CDR3 protein. There are around 590,000 distinct CDR3 sequences in the sample; around an eighth occur only once, and approximately 15% lies in the top ten. The starting material was PBMCs, obtained on the day of the yellow fever booster vaccination. All receptors derive from a man aged 25-45 years who received the YFV17D yellow fever vaccine.

This clonotype was seen a few times. The J gene is TRBJ2-1, the V gene TRBV5-1; 8 bases line up with TRBD2. Germline V CDR1 and CDR2: SGHRS, YFSETQ. The CDR3 covers 17 residues. With V trimmed by 4 bases and J by 0 bases, 9 bases remained unmatched. The CDR3 DNA reads as TGCGCCAGCAGCACCCACGGCGGGAGGAGCTCCTACAATGAGCAGTTCTTC. It encodes CASSTHGGRSSYNEQFF.

The chain uses TRBV6-1 and TRBJ2-5; the match to TRBD1 covers 9 bases. This CDR3 is 15 amino acids long. The junction had 11 bases not matched to a gene; V was cut back by 8 bases and J by 4 bases. Germline assignment: CDR1 MNHNS and CDR2 SASEGT. CDR3 DNA sequence: TGTGCCAGCGCCACAGGGGGCGCGCGGGGAGAGACCCAGTACTTC. This gives the protein CASATGGARGETQYF.

This clonotype was counted only a few times. V usage is TRBV12-3 or TRBV12-4 and J usage is TRBJ2-3; tentatively, D is TRBD1 (5 bases). This CDR3 comprises 14 residues. The germline V and J ends were trimmed by 5 bases and 6 bases, with 15 bases remaining between them. CDR3 nucleotide sequence: TGTGCCAGCAGTGGAAGCCCCAGGGTGGATACGCAGTATTTT. Protein product: CASSGSPRVDTQYF.

This clonotype has a handful of counts. The V gene is TRBV5-1, the J gene TRBJ2-7; tentatively, D is TRBD1 (6 bases). This CDR3 is 12 amino acids long. V was clipped by 3 bases and J by 4 bases, with 8 bases between them. Germline CDR1 and CDR2: SGHRS and YFSETQ. CDR3 protein: CASSWDMYEQYF. Written as DNA, the CDR3 is TGCGCCAGCAGCTGGGACATGTACGAGCAGTACTTC. Filled out from reference TRBV5-1 and TRBJ2-7, the complete variable domain reads KAGVTQTPRYLIKTRGQQVTLSCSPISGHRSVSWYQQTPGQGLQFLFEYFSETQRNKGNFPGRFSGRQFSNSRSEMNVSTLELGDSALYLCASSWDMYEQYFGPGTRLTVT.

This clonotype turned up a few times. The chain links TRBV28 to TRBJ1-4; D perhaps matches TRBD1 (6 bases). Trimming shortened V by 7 bases and J by 8 bases, and 17 bases separated the two germline ends. Germline V gene data show CDR1 as MDHEN and CDR2 as SYDVKM. This CDR3 is 14 amino acids long. In DNA form, the CDR3 reads TGTGCCAGCACGTACAGGGCACCCGGGGAAAAACTGTTTTTT. As protein: CASTYRAPGEKLFF.

The sample holds a few counts of this clonotype. This rearrangement joins TRBV28 to TRBJ1-1, with D unresolved. Germline V gene sequence: CDR1 MDHEN, CDR2 SYDVKM. With 2 bases removed from V and 4 bases from J, the gap between germline ends came to 11 bases. The CDR3 is made up of 14 amino acids. CDR3 in amino acids: CASSLVLAGTEAFF. CDR3 bases: TGTGCCAGCAGTTTAGTCCTGGCTGGCACTGAAGCTTTCTTT.